Detailed here is one T cell receptor (beta chain). This clone was counted between two and nine times. This clone's antigen is unknown. No base quality values were provided; no much bigger clone lies one nucleotide off. The entry originates in a study of beta chain features in type 1 diabetes (dated by TCRdb to between 2017 and 2018). Regarding the complete study: Patients and healthy donors did not differ in mean age, gender distribution, total cell number or subset yield. A total of roughly 98,000,000 sorted cells were examined across all samples, and a strong correlation was observed between cell number per subset and RNA yield. Naive and central memory subsets were obtained from all 30 or so donors, but regulatory and stem cell-like memory subsets were isolated from only 8 patients and about eight healthy donors. In the study, recently diagnosed type 1 diabetes patients and matched healthy donors were compared on the TCRB repertoires of their sorted circulating CD4+ T cell subsets.

The entire amount of isolated RNA was reverse transcribed using the High Capacity cDNA Reverse Transcription Kit, so the sequenced TCRB transcripts were expressed ones. Naive, central memory and regulatory T cell samples underwent deep immunoSEQ sequencing, averaging around 3.9 million total reads per sample. Sorted cells were lysed in RLT buffer, and RNA was extracted using DNase-treated RNeasy Micro or Mini kits according to cell number. To prevent cross-contamination, every cell subset was processed on its own, while patient and healthy donor samples were processed together. The immunoSEQ multiplex PCR was used to amplify TCRB sequences from cDNA, generating 87-bp fragments that spanned the CDR3 region. Amplicons were sequenced on the Illumina HiSeq platform. In the authors' own workflow: Synthetic template baselines were used to correct PCR bias computationally, reads within Hamming distance 2 were collapsed together, and singletons that could not be merged were discarded. Reads were aligned against IMGT so that V, D and J genes, CDR3 length and insertions or deletions at six rearrangement sites could be assigned. Within each subset, clonotype counts were normalized to sorted cell number, and only after that were true diversity and Gini coefficients computed with the tcR R package. Repertoire sharing was quantified using the overlap coefficient calculated on TCRB nucleotide sequences. Out-of-frame TCRB sequences from naive cells were analyzed to stand in for the pre-selection repertoire. TCRdb took this table from immuneACCESS and kept in-frame rearrangements with V and J called. Such tables lack part of the clones; where checked against another copy, unresolved V genes explain under half of the gap, and the rest is unexplained. For V, J and clone size, that table is used; D and trimming come from the DNA. This sample is represented by under 850,000 clones; about an eighth of them were singletons. Together, the top ten hold about 0.02% of the sample.

From each donor, a single peripheral blood sample of approximately 120 mL on average was drawn into heparinised tubes. A BD FACSAria II was used to sort naive, central memory, regulatory and stem cell-like memory CD4+ T cells with a panel that included CD45RO, CCR7, CD25, CD127, CD95 and CD27. Every sorted population had a purity above 95%. PBMCs were separated immediately by Lymphoprep density gradient centrifugation and were stained directly, without being cultured. Samples were stained and sorted in pairs, with one healthy donor and one patient per experiment, so that batch effects were minimized. CDR1 and CDR2 (SEHNR, FQNEAQ) derive from the germline V gene (reference sequence). The CDR3 runs 13 amino acids, cysteine and phenylalanine included. Only the CDR3 portion is preserved as DNA: 39 bases, with reading frame beginning at the first base. V is pared back by 5 bases and J by 2 bases, with 9 bases lying between the germline termini.

Study-wide conclusions, independent of this receptor: Shorter templates might be favored by PCR, yet because patient and control samples were amplified and corrected together, any such skew would affect both groups equally. Fewer insertions and more nucleotide deletions at VDJ recombination sites were observed in patients with type 1 diabetes, implying thymic rearrangement abnormalities. In all four CD4+ subsets, TCRB CDR3 length was moderately but significantly shorter in type 1 diabetes patients. Naive, central memory and regulatory TCRB repertoires appeared more similar among patients than among healthy donors. Because cDNA rather than genomic DNA was sequenced, highly expressing activated cells could have been over-represented, although no difference in activation and CD3 levels was found between groups. Because the HLA sub-analyses included only small numbers of individuals, any influence of HLA type on TCRB rearrangement was left unresolved.

The chain was built from TRBV7-9 and TRBJ1-2; TRBD1 is perhaps the D gene, given 5 matching bases. This sequence originates from a man aged 18-30 years with type 1 diabetes. The sequencing sample was made of naive CD4+ T cells from blood. The cell subset or site label, read with the paper, signifies: true naive CD4+ T cells. The CDR3 reads CASSPRVNYGYTF. The bases read TGTGCCAGCAGCCCCAGGGTAAACTATGGCTACACCTTC.